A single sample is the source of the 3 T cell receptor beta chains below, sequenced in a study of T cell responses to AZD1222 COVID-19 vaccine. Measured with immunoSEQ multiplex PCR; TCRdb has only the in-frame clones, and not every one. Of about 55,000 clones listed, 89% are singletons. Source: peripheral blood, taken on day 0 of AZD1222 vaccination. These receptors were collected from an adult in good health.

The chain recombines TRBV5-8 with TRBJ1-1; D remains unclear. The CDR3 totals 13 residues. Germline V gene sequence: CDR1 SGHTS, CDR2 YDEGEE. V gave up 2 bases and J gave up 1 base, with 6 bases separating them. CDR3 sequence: CASSLRGNTEAFF. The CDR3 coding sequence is TGTGCCAGCAGCTTACGGGGGAACACTGAAGCTTTCTTT.

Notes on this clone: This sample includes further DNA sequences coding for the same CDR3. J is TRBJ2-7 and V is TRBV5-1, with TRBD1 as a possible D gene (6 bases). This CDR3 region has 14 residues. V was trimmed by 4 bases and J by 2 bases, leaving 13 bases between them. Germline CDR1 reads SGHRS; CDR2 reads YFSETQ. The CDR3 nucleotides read TGCGCCAGCAGCGCTCACAGGGATACCTACGAGCAGTACTTC. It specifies CASSAHRDTYEQYF.

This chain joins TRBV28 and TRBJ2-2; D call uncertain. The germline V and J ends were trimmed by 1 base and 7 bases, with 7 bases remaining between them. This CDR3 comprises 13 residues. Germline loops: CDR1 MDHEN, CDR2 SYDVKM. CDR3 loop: CASSLSVGGELFF. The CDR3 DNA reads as TGTGCCAGCAGTTTATCTGTGGGCGGGGAGCTGTTTTTT.